The sequence of this TCR beta chain was determined in a study of blood T cells in healthy people across ages. Study summary: Per every two T cells, about one barcoded beta molecule was captured by template switching. General study results and limits: Observed TCR beta diversity per million T cells went down as age went up. This fall followed a roughly linear course with age. Among long-lived donors, naive CD4+ cells were more numerous and diversity higher than in aged donors.

V was clipped by 6 bases and J by 0 bases, with 7 bases between them. The CDR3 extends over 12 amino acids. Germline V gene sequence: CDR1 DFQATT, CDR2 SNEGSKA (reference sequence). This clonotype was observed a handful of times. Its antigen is not known. The second PCR ran 7 to 11 cycles with a sample-barcoded 5' primer and J-beta primers. TCRdb re-called the 5' RACE reads with MiXCR, one entry per CDR3 protein. The sample records some 550,000 distinct CDR3 sequences, around 50% being singletons. The study drew donors from healthy Caucasian individuals in Russia aged roughly 6 to 90. The sample taken for sequencing was blood. The V gene is TRBV20-1, the J gene TRBJ2-3, with D hard to call. The TCR originated in a man older than 75 in good health. The CDR3 loop is CSARPSTDTQYF. The CDR3 coding sequence is TGCAGTGCCCGACCAAGCACAGATACGCAGTATTTT.